Below are 21 T cell receptor beta chains sequenced from a single sample in a study of T cell repertoires in cytomegalovirus infection. Via MiXCR, TCRdb re-called the reads, giving one row per CDR3 protein. Among 450,000 to 600,000 distinct CDR3 sequences, approximately 10% were seen once, and the ten largest hold roughly 10%. Input material: PBMCs. All receptors derive from a human donor in good health (CMV status not recorded). Some clones in this sample may be carry-over from other donors' samples.

The rearrangement joins TRBV5-6 to TRBJ2-7; no definite D call. V lost 2 bases, J lost 2 bases, and 11 bases lay in between. The CDR3 has 14 residues. Germline V CDR1 and CDR2: SGHDT, YYEEEE. CDR3 in amino acids: CASSFALQPYEQYF. The CDR3 bases are TGTGCCAGCAGCTTTGCGTTACAGCCCTACGAGCAGTACTTC.

This clonotype was counted between two and nine times. The J gene is TRBJ2-5, the V gene TRBV20-1; 8 bases agree with TRBD2. V was pared by 6 bases and J by 2 bases, with 2 bases of the junction left unmatched. Germline values: CDR1 DFQATT, CDR2 SNEGSKA (reference sequence). The CDR3 sequence is 12 residues long. CDR3 in amino acids: CSAIAGQETQYF. CDR3 nucleotides: TGCAGTGCGATAGCGGGGCAAGAGACCCAGTACTTC.

The chain uses TRBV6-1 and TRBJ2-1; D ambiguous. The V gene's germline CDR1 is MNHNS and CDR2 SASEGT. The V end lost 10 bases, the J end lost 9 bases, and 10 bases lay between the germline ends. The CDR3 is 10 residues long. The CDR3 DNA sequence: TGTGCCACCCTCAACGTTGAGCAGTTCTTC. It codes for CATLNVEQFF.

This clonotype was seen a few times. CDR3 in amino acids: CASRGGEGYEQFF. The CDR3 DNA sequence: TGTGCCAGCAGAGGGGGGGAGGGCTATGAGCAGTTCTTC. J is TRBJ2-1 and V is TRBV2; D perhaps matches TRBD2 (7 bases). The germline gives CDR1 SNHLY, CDR2 FYNNEI. The V gene lost 6 bases and the J gene lost 8 bases, with 14 bases spanning the gap. This CDR3 region has 13 residues.

This clonotype has just a few counts. The chain is built from TRBV30 and TRBJ1-2; 7 bases fit TRBD1. Germline CDR1 reads GTSNPN; CDR2 reads SVGIG (reference sequence). CDR3 length: 15 residues. V was clipped by 1 base and J by 5 bases; unmatched bases: 10. DNA of the CDR3: TGTGCCTGGAGTGCGGGGACAGCGGGGGAGTATGGCTACACCTTC. Protein sequence: CAWSAGTAGEYGYTF.

This clonotype occurred many times. The rearrangement joins TRBV29-1 to TRBJ1-3; D is undetermined. CDR1 and CDR2 (germline): SQVTM, ANQGSEA. V was clipped by 1 base and J by 2 bases, with 9 bases between them. This CDR3 has 14 amino acids. In nucleotides, the CDR3 is TGCAGCGTTGAAGCTGGCAGGCCTGGAAACACCATATATTTT. This gives the protein CSVEAGRPGNTIYF.

The V gene is TRBV20-1, the J gene TRBJ1-4; maybe TRBD1 (5 bases). The CDR3 extends over 12 amino acids. CDR1 DFQATT and CDR2 SNEGSKA come from the germline V gene (reference sequence). Trimming pared 6 bases from V and 8 bases from J, leaving 13 bases between. This CDR3 is CSAPTAREKLFF. The CDR3 coding sequence is TGCAGTGCACCGACAGCGCGGGAAAAACTGTTTTTT.

This clonotype has a count of ten or more. The chain employs TRBV12-3 or TRBV12-4 and TRBJ1-2; no reliable D call. This CDR3 is 11 amino acids long. The V end lost 3 bases, the J end lost 4 bases, and 3 bases lay between the germline ends. Written as DNA, the CDR3 is TGTGCCAGCAGTTTGGGCTATGGCTACACCTTC. Its protein is CASSLGYGYTF.

This chain connects TRBV7-8 to TRBJ2-3; D is possibly TRBD2 (7 bases). Per the germline V gene, CDR1 is SGHVS and CDR2 is FQNEAQ. CDR3 size: 15 residues. Between the trimmed V and J ends, which lost 5 bases and 7 bases, there was a span of 19 bases. The CDR3 nucleotides are TGTGCCAGCAGCCCCCGACTAGCCGGGACAAATACGCAGTATTTT. Translated, it gives CASSPRLAGTNTQYF.

J is TRBJ2-2 and V is TRBV12-3 or TRBV12-4; D call uncertain. The CDR3 contains 14 residues. Trimming left V 7 bases short and J 5 bases short, with 14 bases between. The CDR3: CASMPGVRTGELFF. The DNA of the CDR3 is TGTGCCAGCATGCCAGGTGTGCGAACCGGGGAGCTGTTTTTT.

This clonotype was picked up many times. The rearrangement joins TRBV12-3 or TRBV12-4 to TRBJ1-2; 7 nucleotides align to TRBD1. The CDR3 consists of 12 residues. Germline trimming cut 5 bases from V and 8 bases from J; bases unmatched to any gene: 5. CDR3 in DNA: TGTGCCAGCAGTCCCGACAGGGCAGGCTACACCTTC. Protein: CASSPDRAGYTF.

This clonotype was picked up many times. The CDR3 DNA follows: TGCAGTGCCCCGAGGAAGGACATTCAGTACTTC. Its translation: CSAPRKDIQYF. V gene TRBV20-1 combines with J gene TRBJ2-4; D call uncertain. The germline V gene encodes CDR1 DFQATT and CDR2 SNEGSKA (reference sequence). Trimming took off 6 bases at V and 8 bases at J, with 11 bases between the two ends. The length of the CDR3 is 11 residues.

V usage is TRBV14 and J usage is TRBJ1-6, with TRBD1 as a possible D gene (5 bases). The V gene's germline CDR1 is SGHDN and CDR2 FVKESK. This CDR3 comprises 18 residues. V shed 1 base and J shed 8 bases, with 21 bases lying between them. The CDR3 nucleotides are TGTGCCAGCAGCCAAGGATTTATTTTGGGGACCCGGGATTCACCCCTCCACTTT. As protein: CASSQGFILGTRDSPLHF.

This clonotype was counted at least ten times. As DNA, the CDR3 is TGCGCCAGCAGCTTGACACAAGATTCACCCCTCCACTTT. Translating it yields CASSLTQDSPLHF. This chain links TRBV5-1 with TRBJ1-6; D is unresolved. CDR3 length: 13 amino acids. Germline-derived CDR1 and CDR2 are SGHRS and YFSETQ. Trimming removed 1 base at V and 8 bases at J, with 7 bases between.

This clonotype appeared many times. The CDR3 region has the DNA TGTGCCAGCAGTTACTCGAGTAGTGAGGAACTTCCCTACGAGCAGTACTTC. Translating it yields CASSYSSSEELPYEQYF. This chain connects TRBV6-5 to TRBJ2-7; D is undetermined. Germline lookup yields CDR1 MNHEY and CDR2 SVGAGI. This CDR3 is built from 17 residues. The V gene lost 0 bases and the J gene lost 2 bases, with 17 bases spanning the gap.

The V and J genes are TRBV5-1 and TRBJ1-1, with 10 bases aligning to TRBD1. The V segment lost 2 bases and the J segment 5 bases; nucleotides outside the gene matches: 6. The CDR3 sequence is 15 residues long. Germline CDR1 and CDR2: SGHRS and YFSETQ. The DNA for the CDR3 is TGCGCCAGCAGCTTACGACAGGGGGCTGAGACTGAAGCTTTCTTT. Amino acids: CASSLRQGAETEAFF.

There are many counts of this clonotype. The rearrangement links TRBV2 to TRBJ2-3, with 9 bases aligning to TRBD2. The CDR3 spans 16 residues. The V and J ends lost 3 bases and 6 bases, in that order; junction bases with no gene match: 10. Germline V CDR1 and CDR2: SNHLY, FYNNEI. The CDR3 nucleotides are TGTGCCAGCAGTGAGGGCAGACTAGCGGATTTCGATACGCAGTATTTT. Translated: CASSEGRLADFDTQYF.

This clonotype came up many times. This chain joins TRBV6-2 or TRBV6-3 and TRBJ2-1; no clear D. Trimming removed 6 bases from V and 8 bases from J, with 14 bases in between. The CDR3 length is 13 residues. The germline V gene encodes CDR1 MNHEY and CDR2 SVGEGT. CDR3 sequence: CASRGSPDHEQFF. CDR3 coding DNA: TGTGCCAGCAGGGGTAGTCCGGACCATGAGCAGTTCTTC.

In this sample, this clonotype turned up many times. The V gene is TRBV13, the J gene TRBJ1-4; perhaps TRBD1 as D (5 bases). This CDR3 spans 17 amino acids. The germline CDR1 and CDR2 sequences are PRHDT and FYEKMQ (reference sequence). Trimming shortened V by 4 bases and J by 2 bases, and 17 bases separated the two germline ends. CDR3: CASSSTRTGTTNEKLFF. The CDR3 bases are TGTGCCAGCAGCTCCACCCGGACCGGGACGACTAATGAAAAACTGTTTTTT.

This clonotype was found a few times. The gene calls are TRBV7-3 and TRBJ2-5; no clear D. The CDR3 has 13 amino acids. V lost 3 bases and J lost 4, with 9 bases in between. CDR1 and CDR2 from the germline V gene are SGHTA and FQGTGA. In DNA, the CDR3 is TGTGCCAGCAGCTTGGACCCGTTAGAGACCCAGTACTTC. Protein product: CASSLDPLETQYF.

In this sample, this clonotype turned up many times. V usage is TRBV28 and J usage is TRBJ2-7, with D unclear. V lost 3 bases and J 2 bases, leaving 17 bases between the germline ends. CDR1 is MDHEN, CDR2 SYDVKM, per germline. The CDR3 totals 16 residues. CDR3 loop: CASSFLPDRATYEQYF. CDR3 nucleotide sequence: TGTGCCAGCAGTTTCCTTCCCGACCGGGCGACCTACGAGCAGTACTTC.